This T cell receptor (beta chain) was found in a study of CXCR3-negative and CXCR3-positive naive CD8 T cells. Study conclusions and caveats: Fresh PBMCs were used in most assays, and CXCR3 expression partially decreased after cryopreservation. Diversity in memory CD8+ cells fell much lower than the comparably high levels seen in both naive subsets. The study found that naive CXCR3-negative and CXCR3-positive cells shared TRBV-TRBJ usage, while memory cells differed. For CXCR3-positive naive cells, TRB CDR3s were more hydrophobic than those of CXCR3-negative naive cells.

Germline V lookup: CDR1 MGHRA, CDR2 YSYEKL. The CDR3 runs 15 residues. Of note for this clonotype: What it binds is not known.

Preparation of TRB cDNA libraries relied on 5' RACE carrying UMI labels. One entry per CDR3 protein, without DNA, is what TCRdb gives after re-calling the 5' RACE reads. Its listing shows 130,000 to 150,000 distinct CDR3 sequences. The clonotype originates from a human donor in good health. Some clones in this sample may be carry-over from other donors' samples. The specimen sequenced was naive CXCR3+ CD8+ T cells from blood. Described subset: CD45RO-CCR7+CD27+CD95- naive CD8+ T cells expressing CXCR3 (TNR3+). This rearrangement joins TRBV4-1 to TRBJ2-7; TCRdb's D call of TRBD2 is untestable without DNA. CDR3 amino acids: CASSSGLAGPYEQYF.